This TCR beta chain comes out of a study of blood T cell repertoires in COVID-19. The CDR3 length is 13 residues. CDR1 is SGHVS and CDR2 is FQNEAQ in the germline V gene. Trimming took off 2 bases at V and 8 bases at J, with 12 bases between the two ends. This table comes from immunoSEQ multiplex PCR, and its TCRdb copy is limited to in-frame clones, with some not included. Found here are roughly 260,000 clones, roughly 80% of them singletons; the top ten hold 3% to 4.5%. Clinical history reported by participants formed the basis on which cohorts were assigned. The clonotype was recovered from a woman aged 40 to 50 who had been exposed to COVID-19. Sequencing used PBMCs or T cells enriched from blood (not recorded which). The rearrangement joins TRBV7-8 to TRBJ1-2; the D gene is possibly TRBD1 (5 bases). The CDR3 sequence is CASSLLAGQGYTF. In nucleotides, the CDR3 is TGTGCCAGCAGCTTACTCGCAGGGCAGGGCTACACCTTC.